What follows are 12 T cell receptor beta chains derived from one specimen sequenced in a study of T cells after yellow fever vaccination. TCRdb re-derived calls from the 5' RACE reads in MiXCR, one entry per CDR3 protein. Seen here are hundreds of thousands of distinct CDR3 sequences, roughly 9% observed once, and the top ten hold about 3.7%. The sample here was CD4+ T cells sorted from PBMCs, taken 5 days after the yellow fever booster vaccination. All receptors come from a young man who received the YFV17D yellow fever vaccine.

This clonotype was counted between two and nine times. V usage is TRBV5-1 and J usage is TRBJ2-6; 14 positions agree with TRBD2. The CDR3 consists of 18 residues. The V segment lost 4 bases and the J segment 3 bases; nucleotides outside the gene matches: 6. Germline CDR1 and CDR2: SGHRS and YFSETQ. The CDR3 bases are TGCGCCAGCAGCGCGGGACTAGCGGGGGAAAGTGGGGCCAACGTCCTGACTTTC. This encodes CASSAGLAGESGANVLTF.

The gene calls are TRBV11-2 and TRBJ1-2; tentatively, D is TRBD1 (5 bases). Trimming removed 5 bases from V and 0 bases from J, with 10 bases in between. Germline lookup yields CDR1 SGHAT and CDR2 FQNNGV. The CDR3 is 14 residues long. CDR3 sequence: CASSVDITNYGYTF. CDR3 in DNA: TGTGCCAGCAGCGTGGACATAACTAACTATGGCTACACCTTC. Complete variable domain (other parts from reference TRBV11-2 and TRBJ1-2): EAGVAQSPRYKIIEKRQSVAFWCNPISGHATLYWYQQILGQGPKLLIQFQNNGVVDDSQLPKDRFSAERLKGVDSTLKIQPAKLEDSAVYLCASSVDITNYGYTFGSGTRLTVV.

This clonotype occurred many times. The chain recombines TRBV6-5 with TRBJ2-1, with TRBD2 matching 8 bases. Germline trimming cut 7 bases from V and 5 bases from J; bases unmatched to any gene: 13. Germline V lookup: CDR1 MNHEY, CDR2 SVGAGI. CDR3 length: 16 residues. The CDR3 DNA is TGTGCCAGCAAGGGCCGTAGACTAGCGAGAAACAATGAGCAGTTCTTC. As protein: CASKGRRLARNNEQFF.

This sequence joins TRBV12-3 or TRBV12-4 and TRBJ1-1; D gene unclear. This CDR3 has 14 residues. V was trimmed by 6 bases and J by 0 bases, leaving 11 bases between them. The CDR3 DNA reads as TGTGCCAGCAGCTTCGTGGGGATGAACACTGAAGCTTTCTTT. This codes for CASSFVGMNTEAFF.

This clonotype was recorded at least ten times. In DNA, the CDR3 is TGTGCCAGCAGTTACCTGGACGGAGCTAACTATGGCTACACCTTC. Protein product: CASSYLDGANYGYTF. The chain uses TRBV6-6 and TRBJ1-2; D is undetermined. V was pared by 2 bases and J by 0 bases, with 10 bases between. Germline V gene lookup returns CDR1 MNHNY and CDR2 SVGAGI (reference sequence). This CDR3 is 15 amino acids long.

J is TRBJ1-3 and V is TRBV18, with D uncertain. The CDR3 runs to 15 residues. CDR1 is KGHSH, CDR2 LQKENI, per germline. Between the trimmed V and J ends, which lost 2 bases and 2 bases, there was a span of 10 bases. The CDR3 DNA sequence: TGTGCCAGCTCACCAGGACTGCCTACTGGAAACACCATATATTTT. Amino acids: CASSPGLPTGNTIYF.

This clonotype was detected only a few times. The rearrangement links TRBV4-3 to TRBJ2-2; D gene ambiguous. V shed 1 base and J shed 6 bases, with 9 bases lying between them. CDR1 is LGHNA, CDR2 YSLEER, per germline. The CDR3 covers 14 residues. The CDR3 loop is CASSQVFGAGELFF. The DNA of the CDR3 is TGCGCCAGCAGCCAAGTGTTTGGGGCCGGGGAGCTGTTTTTT.

The J gene is TRBJ2-5, the V gene TRBV29-1, with 11 bases that match TRBD2. The V segment lost 7 bases and the J segment 7 bases; nucleotides outside the gene matches: 8. Germline values: CDR1 SQVTM, CDR2 ANQGSEA. The CDR3 has 13 amino acids. CDR3 coding DNA: TGCAGCGGGAGGCTAGCGGGGGGACGGACCCAGTACTTC. It specifies CSGRLAGGRTQYF.

The V and J genes are TRBV25-1 and TRBJ1-6; maybe TRBD1 (6 bases). The germline V and J ends were trimmed by 8 bases and 2 bases, with 10 bases remaining between them. The CDR3 has 14 residues. Germline loops: CDR1 MGHDK, CDR2 SYGVNS. The DNA for the CDR3 is TGTGCCAGCCAGCGGGGGCCCTATAATTCACCCCTCCACTTT. Its protein product is CASQRGPYNSPLHF.

At least ten counts were recorded for this clonotype. The chain couples TRBV20-1 to TRBJ2-1; TRBD2 matches at 12 bases. Trimming took 6 bases from V and 13 from J; bases not matched to a gene: 13. The CDR3 totals 14 residues. Per the germline V gene, CDR1 is DFQATT and CDR2 is SNEGSKA (reference sequence). The CDR3 DNA follows: TGCAGTGCCGCCGGACTAGCGGGGACTAGGCCTCAGTTCTTC. Protein product: CSAAGLAGTRPQFF.

The rearrangement uses TRBV20-1 and TRBJ2-5; D not certain. Germline CDR1 is DFQATT and CDR2 is SNEGSKA (reference sequence). V lost 0 bases and J 4 bases, leaving 6 bases between the germline ends. The CDR3 spans 12 residues. The CDR3 coding sequence is TGCAGTGCTAGAGATTTAGGAGAGACCCAGTACTTC. It yields the protein CSARDLGETQYF.

The CDR3 nucleotides read TGTGCCAGCAGCACCCAGGGGGGAACTAATGAAAAACTGTTTTTT. Amino acids: CASSTQGGTNEKLFF. The chain employs TRBV5-4 and TRBJ1-4; 7 positions agree with TRBD1. Germline CDR1 is SGHNT and CDR2 is YYREEE (reference sequence). Trimming cost V 4 bases and J 1 base; bases outside gene matches: 4. The length of the CDR3 is 15 residues.